This T cell receptor (beta chain) originates from a study of metastatic and nonmetastatic thyroid tumors. Each patient came to thyroid surgery without any prior treatment (of any kind). TCRdb reanalyzed the PCR reads with MiXCR. The sample holds roughly 21,000 clones, roughly 30% seen once. The J segment lost 0 bases and the V segment lost 6 bases, leaving 2 bases of the junction unmatched. This CDR3 comprises 14 residues. This clone was seen more than once but under ten times. J is TRBJ1-2 and V is TRBV12-3 or TRBV12-4; 9 nucleotides align to TRBD1. The material sequenced was tumor tissue. This clonotype was obtained from a male donor with papillary thyroid cancer or a benign thyroid nodule (not recorded which). Some clones in this sample may be carry-over from other donors' samples. The CDR3 spells CASRTGGPNYGYTF. The CDR3, as DNA: TGTGCCAGCAGGACAGGGGGTCCTAACTATGGCTACACCTTC.